One sample yielded the 13 T cell receptor beta chains listed below, sequenced in a study of T cells after posttransplantation cyclophosphamide. Assay used: immunoSEQ multiplex PCR; TCRdb lists only in-frame clones, some missing. The data show around 8,700 clones, with none appearing a single time. Cyclophosphamide on days +3 and +4 followed busulfan-fludarabine conditioning and a marrow graft. The material was PBMCs, obtained after an allogeneic stem cell transplant with post-transplant cyclophosphamide. Receptors were obtained from a male patient aged 25-45 years who received an allogeneic stem cell transplant from an unrelated donor, was CMV-positive, and had acute and chronic GVHD. Some T cells may have originated in the graft donor.

This clone was recorded at least ten times. This chain joins TRBV5-1 and TRBJ2-7; 9 bases are a match to TRBD1. The CDR3 spans 14 residues. CDR1 is SGHRS, CDR2 YFSETQ, per germline. Trimming at V came to 4 bases and at J to 9 bases, leaving 11 bases not matched to a gene. In DNA form, the CDR3 reads TGCGCCAGCAGCGCGGGACAGGGCCTCTTACGGCAGTACTTC. It specifies CASSAGQGLLRQYF.

This clone turned up a few times. The rearrangement joins TRBV7-2 to TRBJ2-3, with 7 bases matching TRBD2. Per germline, CDR1 SGHTA and CDR2 FQGNSA. The CDR3 length is 16 residues. V trimming: 0 bases; J trimming: 4 bases; junction bases outside the gene matches: 7. CDR3 protein: CASSLAPPGGADTQYF. DNA of the CDR3: TGTGCCAGCAGCTTAGCCCCGCCTGGGGGGGCAGATACGCAGTATTTT.

This clone was recorded at least ten times. J is TRBJ2-5 and V is TRBV19; 8 positions match TRBD1. This CDR3 region has 15 residues. Per the germline V gene, CDR1 is LNHDA and CDR2 is SQIVND (reference sequence). After removal of 5 bases from V and 2 bases from J, the junction contained 7 bases not matched to a gene. Written as DNA, the CDR3 is TGTGCCAGTAGTCCGGGACAGGCCCCTCAAGAGACCCAGTACTTC. Residues: CASSPGQAPQETQYF.

This clone was counted many times. This chain joins TRBV10-3 and TRBJ2-2, with a tentative D call TRBD2 (7 bases). Trimming removed 11 bases from V and 6 bases from J, with 22 bases in between. CDR3 length: 15 residues. CDR1 is ENHRY and CDR2 is SYGVKD in the germline V gene. The CDR3 here is CAAGGGGARPGELFF. Written as DNA, the CDR3 is TGTGCCGCGGGCGGAGGGGGGGCCCGCCCCGGGGAGCTGTTTTTT.

This clone was seen more than once but under ten times. The chain carries TRBV6-6 and TRBJ2-7; 9 bases map to TRBD1. Trimming cost V 7 bases and J 4 bases; bases outside gene matches: 5. CDR3 length equals 13 residues. Germline CDR1 MNHNY, CDR2 SVGAGI (reference sequence). This CDR3 is CASNPGQGYEQYF. The CDR3 DNA is TGTGCCAGCAACCCGGGACAGGGTTACGAGCAGTACTTC.

This clone was picked up many times. The chain couples TRBV6-5 to TRBJ1-4; 8 bases align to TRBD1. With 2 bases clipped from V and 7 bases from J, the junction kept 6 bases outside the gene matches. This CDR3 has 15 amino acids. Germline V gives CDR1 MNHEY, CDR2 SVGAGI. The CDR3 region has the DNA TGTGCCAGCAGTTACACGGACAGGGTCAGTGAAAAACTGTTTTTT. Amino acid sequence: CASSYTDRVSEKLFF.

In this sample, this clone turned up many times. V is TRBV4-3 and J is TRBJ1-2; 10 nucleotides agree with TRBD1. CDR1 is LGHNA, CDR2 YSLEER, per germline. Trimming removed 4 bases from V and 2 bases from J; junction bases left unmatched: 1. The CDR3 has 14 residues. The CDR3 region is CASSPGQGNYGYTF. In nucleotides, the CDR3 is TGCGCCAGCAGCCCGGGACAGGGGAACTATGGCTACACCTTC.

This clone was observed at least ten times. The chain uses TRBV14 and TRBJ2-7; 9 bases match TRBD1. V shed 1 base, J shed 2 bases, and the junction held 3 bases outside the gene matches. CDR1 is SGHDN, CDR2 FVKESK, per germline. The CDR3 covers 15 residues. CDR3 in DNA: TGTGCCAGCAGCCAAGGACAGGGGGTGACCTACGAGCAGTACTTC. It specifies CASSQGQGVTYEQYF.

This clone has at least ten counts. The gene calls are TRBV5-1 and TRBJ2-7; 9 nucleotides match TRBD1. J was trimmed by 1 base and V by 2 bases; bases with no gene match: 7. The CDR3 runs 16 residues. Germline CDR1 SGHRS, CDR2 YFSETQ. The CDR3 nucleotides read TGCGCCAGCAGCTTCTCCGGGACAGGGCTTTCCTACGAGCAGTACTTC. Its protein product is CASSFSGTGLSYEQYF.

In this sample, this clone is medium-sized. V is TRBV28 and J is TRBJ1-1; no reliable D call. V was shortened by 6 bases and J by 6 bases, with 14 bases between the two germline ends. Germline CDR1 and CDR2: MDHEN and SYDVKM. There are 13 residues in the CDR3. CDR3 loop: CASRLTKEAEAFF. CDR3 nucleotides: TGTGCCAGCAGGCTCACTAAGGAGGCTGAAGCTTTCTTT.

This clone is categorized as medium-sized. The chain is built from TRBV2 and TRBJ1-3; a weak D match, TRBD1 (6 bases). There are 17 residues in the CDR3. The germline V gene encodes CDR1 SNHLY and CDR2 FYNNEI. V lost 2 bases, J lost 2 bases, and 16 bases lay in between. CDR3 residues: CASSEIHQAGAGNTIYF. In DNA form, the CDR3 reads TGTGCCAGCAGTGAAATCCACCAGGCAGGGGCTGGAAACACCATATATTTT.

This clone occurred many times. The chain carries TRBV19 and TRBJ2-6; TRBD1 or TRBD2 may be the D gene (5 bases each). The germline CDR1 and CDR2 sequences are LNHDA and SQIVND (reference sequence). There are 14 residues in the CDR3. V was clipped by 8 bases and J by 4 bases, with 12 bases between them. The chain's CDR3 is CASREGAGANVLTF. The CDR3 DNA reads TGTGCCAGTCGGGAAGGGGCCGGGGCCAACGTCCTGACTTTC. Full variable domain (outside the CDR3, taken from reference TRBV19 and TRBJ2-6): DGGITQSPKYLFRKEGQNVTLSCEQNLNHDAMYWYRQDPGQGLRLIYYSQIVNDFQKGDIAEGYSVSREKKESFPLTVTSAQKNPTAFYLCASREGAGANVLTFGAGSRLTVL.

In its sample, this clone was seen many times. This chain uses TRBV5-5 with TRBJ2-2; perhaps TRBD1 as D (6 bases). V was shortened by 3 bases and J by 1 base, with 13 bases between the two germline ends. Germline values: CDR1 SGHKS, CDR2 YYEKEE (reference sequence). This CDR3 spans 16 amino acids. The CDR3 DNA reads TGTGCCAGCAGCTGGGGTACGGGACAGAACACCGGGGAGCTGTTTTTT. Protein sequence: CASSWGTGQNTGELFF. The complete variable domain, with remaining parts taken from reference TRBV5-5 and TRBJ2-2, reads DAGVTQSPTHLIKTRGQQVTLRCSPISGHKSVSWYQQVLGQGPQFIFQYYEKEERGRGNFPDRFSARQFPNYSSELNVNALLLGDSALYLCASSWGTGQNTGELFFGEGSRLTVL.